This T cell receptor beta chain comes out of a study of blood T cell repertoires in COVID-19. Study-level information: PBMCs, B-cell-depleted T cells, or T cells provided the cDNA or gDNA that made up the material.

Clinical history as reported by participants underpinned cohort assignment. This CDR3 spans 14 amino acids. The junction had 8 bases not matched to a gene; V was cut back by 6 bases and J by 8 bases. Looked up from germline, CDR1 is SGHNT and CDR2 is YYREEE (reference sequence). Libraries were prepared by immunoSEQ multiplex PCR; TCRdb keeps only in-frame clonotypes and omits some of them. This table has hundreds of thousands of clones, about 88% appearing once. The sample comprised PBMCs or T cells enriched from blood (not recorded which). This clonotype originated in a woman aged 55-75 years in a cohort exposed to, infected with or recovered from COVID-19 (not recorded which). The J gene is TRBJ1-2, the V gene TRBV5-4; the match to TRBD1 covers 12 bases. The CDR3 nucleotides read TGTGCCAGCACCCCGGGACAGGGGGCGAAAGGCTACACCTTC. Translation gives CASTPGQGAKGYTF.